This record concerns one T cell receptor beta chain sequence. This sample was included in a study of blood T cell repertoires in COVID-19. Turning to the study itself: COVID-19 samples, acute and convalescent, were from the United States, Italy and Spain.

Per the original data handling: Estimation of nucleated cell counts relied on the amplification of reference gene primers. The data were produced by immunoSEQ multiplex PCR, yet TCRdb's version contains in-frame clones alone and is incomplete. That table is the source of V, J and clone size, and D and trimming were worked out from the DNA. The sample carries roughly 300,000 clones, about nine tenths recorded once. With 5 bases clipped from V and 7 bases from J, the junction kept 5 bases outside the gene matches. Germline CDR1 KGHDR, CDR2 SFDVKD. The CDR3 loop spans 14 amino acids. What was sequenced was peripheral blood. The receptor was derived from a woman aged 25 to 39 with COVID-19, enrolled during active disease. The gene calls are TRBV24-1 and TRBJ2-2, with 8 bases aligning to TRBD2. The chain's CDR3 is CATSAEREYGELFF. The CDR3 bases are TGTGCCACCAGTGCTGAGCGGGAGTACGGGGAGCTGTTTTTT.